A single sample gave rise to the 5 T cell receptor beta chains below, sequenced in a study of blood T cell repertoires in COVID-19. Profiled with immunoSEQ multiplex PCR; TCRdb holds only in-frame clones, not every one. The sample lists 200,000 to 300,000 clones; around nine tenths were seen once. Sequencing was performed on peripheral blood. Every receptor here comes from an older woman who had recovered from COVID-19.

In DNA form, the CDR3 reads TGTGCCAGCAGCTTAGGGGAGAGGACTGAAGCTTTCTTT. Its protein is CASSLGERTEAFF. The genes are TRBV7-9 and TRBJ1-1; D uncertain. CDR3 length: 13 amino acids. The germline gives CDR1 SEHNR, CDR2 FQNEAQ (reference sequence). Trimming took 1 base from V and 5 from J, leaving 8 bases between them.

In the case of this clone: Compared with germline, one end of the junction differs, possibly owing to a read error. V usage is TRBV7-7 and J usage is TRBJ2-7; TRBD2 matches 15 bases. CDR1 SSHAT and CDR2 FNYEAQ come from the germline V gene (reference sequence). The CDR3 has 16 residues. CDR3 residues: CASSSGLAGGSYEQYF. The CDR3 DNA follows: TGTGCTAGCAGCTCGGGACTAGCGGGGGGCTCCTACGAGCAGTACTTC.

This chain's CDR3 is CASSPPGDGYTF. Written as DNA, the CDR3 is TGTGCCAGCTCACCACCGGGCGATGGCTACACCTTC. The chain links TRBV18 to TRBJ1-2; D is uncertain. This CDR3 contains 12 residues. Trimming pared 0 bases from V and 6 bases from J, leaving 5 bases between. The germline gives CDR1 KGHSH, CDR2 LQKENI.

The chain has TRBV19 and TRBJ1-2; D is perhaps TRBD1 (5 bases). Germline V gene sequence: CDR1 LNHDA, CDR2 SQIVND (reference sequence). The V gene lost 3 bases and the J gene lost 2 bases, with 10 bases spanning the gap. CDR3 length equals 14 residues. In DNA form, the CDR3 reads TGTGCCAGTAGTATTAGACAGACCAACTATGGCTACACCTTC. Residues: CASSIRQTNYGYTF.

V gene TRBV5-5 combines with J gene TRBJ1-5; 7 bases fit TRBD1. J was trimmed by 7 bases and V by 1 base; bases with no gene match: 8. The CDR3 is 15 amino acids. Germline CDR1 SGHKS, CDR2 YYEKEE (reference sequence). CDR3 in amino acids: CASSLMAGGQQPQHF. CDR3 nucleotide sequence: TGTGCCAGCAGCTTGATGGCAGGGGGTCAACAGCCCCAGCATTTT.